A selection of T cell receptor beta chains follows, all from one sample in a study of cytomegalovirus exposure and HLA in healthy donors. TCRdb's copy holds only in-frame clones and misses some; the assay was immunoSEQ multiplex PCR. The repertoire holds 280,000 or so clones, with about 87% as singletons. Sequences were obtained from PBMCs. These receptors came from a woman aged 18-35 years in good health and CMV-seronegative. The CDR3 runs from the conserved cysteine through the conserved F or W. D genes are given only for firm matches. Not every row has a clone size; where given, it reads once, few, many or a size class.

d_call clone_size j_call v_call cdr3_aa cdr3_nt
TRBD1 . TRBJ2-7 TRBV10-1 CASDRDRAYEQYF TGCGCCAGCGACCGGGACAGGGCCTACGAGCAGTACTTC
. . TRBJ2-7 TRBV10-3 CAISGAGGKTYEQYF TGTGCCATCAGTGGGGCAGGGGGGAAAACCTACGAGCAGTACTTC
TRBD2 . TRBJ2-2 TRBV11-3 CASSLVTSDDGELFF TGTGCCAGCAGCTTAGTTACTAGCGACGACGGGGAGCTGTTTTTT
. . TRBJ1-2 TRBV5-1 CASSQVPLRGYTF TGCGCCAGCAGCCAGGTGCCGCTAAGGGGCTACACCTTC
TRBD1 . TRBJ2-2 TRBV11-2 CASSPDRGRNTGELFF TGTGCCAGCAGCCCGGACAGGGGTCGAAACACCGGGGAGCTGTTTTTT
. once TRBJ2-7 TRBV6-5 CASSYDDSPYEQYF TGTGCCAGCAGTTATGATGACAGCCCCTACGAGCAGTACTTC
. . TRBJ2-6 TRBV5-1 CASSRSGSGANVLTF TGCGCCAGCAGCCGCTCCGGGTCTGGGGCCAACGTCCTGACTTTC
. once TRBJ1-2 TRBV19 CASSPPVQVNYGYTF TGTGCCAGTAGCCCACCGGTACAGGTTAACTATGGCTACACCTTC
. . TRBJ2-7 TRBV20-1 CSAVVSGEQYF TGCAGTGCTGTTGTGTCCGGCGAGCAGTACTTC
. . TRBJ1-3 TRBV11-1 CASSYISGTIYF TGTGCCAGCAGCTACATTTCGGGCACCATATATTTT
. . TRBJ2-5 TRBV6-5 CASSVSETQYF TGTGCCAGCAGCGTCTCGGAGACCCAGTACTTC
. . TRBJ1-2 TRBV19 CASSISYGRVVTF TGTGCCAGTAGTATCAGCTATGGCAGGGTCGTCACCTTC
. . TRBJ2-7 TRBV6-1 CASRPDSYEQYF TGTGCCAGCAGGCCGGACAGCTACGAGCAGTACTTC
TRBD2 . TRBJ2-7 TRBV6-1 CASSARLAGYEQYF TGTGCCAGCAGTGCCCGACTAGCCGGCTACGAGCAGTACTTC
. . TRBJ1-1 TRBV29-1 CSVEDLRRPNTEAFF TGCAGCGTTGAAGATCTTCGCAGGCCGAACACTGAAGCTTTCTTT
TRBD2 . TRBJ2-1 TRBV10-1 CASRPASGGALNEQFF TGCGCCAGCAGGCCAGCTAGCGGGGGGGCGCTCAATGAGCAGTTCTTC
. . TRBJ1-1 TRBV7-9 CSSSPAGNTEAFF TGTTCCAGCAGTCCCGCCGGGAACACTGAAGCTTTCTTT
. . TRBJ2-3 TRBV2 CASSEERRGTSTDTQYF TGTGCCAGCAGTGAAGAGAGGCGGGGCACTAGCACAGATACGCAGTATTTT
TRBD1 . TRBJ1-1 TRBV9 CASSPSWGDRGEAFF TGTGCCAGCAGCCCATCTTGGGGGGACAGGGGTGAAGCTTTCTTT
TRBD1 . TRBJ2-3 TRBV18 CASSPSGQGSANTQYF TGTGCCAGCTCACCCTCCGGACAGGGAAGTGCAAATACGCAGTATTTT
. . TRBJ2-5 TRBV19 CASSGGKASAIQTQYF TGTGCCAGTAGTGGAGGGAAAGCATCCGCTATTCAGACCCAGTACTTC
. . TRBJ1-2 TRBV19 CASSTDYYGYTF TGTGCCAGTAGTACTGACTACTATGGCTACACCTTC
TRBD1 . TRBJ1-1 TRBV29-1 CSAPARGQGRGTEAFF TGCAGCGCCCCCGCGAGGGGACAGGGAAGGGGCACTGAAGCTTTCTTT
. . TRBJ1-5 TRBV7-9 CSSSSPEDRDQPQHF TGTTCCAGCAGCTCCCCGGAGGATAGAGATCAGCCCCAGCATTTT
TRBD1 once TRBJ2-7 TRBV5-1 CASSVQGAYEQYF TGCGCCAGCAGCGTTCAGGGGGCGTACGAGCAGTACTTC
. . TRBJ1-1 TRBV7-9 CASSFGAPNTEAFF TGTGCCAGCAGCTTCGGTGCACCTAACACTGAAGCTTTCTTT
. . TRBJ1-1 TRBV30 CAWSSGTLNTEAFF TGTGCCTGGAGCTCAGGGACACTGAACACTGAAGCTTTCTTT
. . TRBJ1-2 TRBV9 CASSVTETGTYGYTF TGTGCCAGCAGCGTTACCGAAACAGGGACCTATGGCTACACCTTC
TRBD1 once TRBJ2-5 TRBV9 CASSPNPGGGETQYF TGTGCCAGCAGCCCAAATCCAGGGGGCGGAGAGACCCAGTACTTC
. . TRBJ2-1 TRBV18 CASSPPTGGLNNEQFF TGTGCCAGCTCACCACCAACGGGGGGCCTGAACAATGAGCAGTTCTTC
. . TRBJ1-2 TRBV7-2 CASSFAGIQDYGYTF TGTGCCAGCAGCTTCGCCGGCATCCAGGACTATGGCTACACCTTC
. . TRBJ2-5 TRBV1 CTSSRIPGETQYF TGCACCAGCAGCCGGATCCCAGGAGAGACCCAGTACTTC
. . TRBJ1-2 TRBV7-2 CASSLEARGGYTF TGTGCCAGCAGCTTAGAGGCGCGAGGGGGCTACACCTTC
. once TRBJ2-1 TRBV13 CASSLVRGLNYNEQFF TGTGCCAGCAGCTTAGTTCGCGGACTCAATTACAATGAGCAGTTCTTC
TRBD1 . TRBJ2-7 TRBV25-1 CASSEYTTGGHEQYF TGTGCCAGCAGTGAATATACGACAGGGGGACACGAGCAGTACTTC
. . TRBJ1-5 TRBV29-1 CSVAQGGQPQHF TGCAGCGTGGCACAGGGTGGTCAGCCCCAGCATTTT
. . TRBJ1-5 TRBV27 CASSEGDSNQPQHF TGTGCCAGCAGCGAAGGAGATAGCAATCAGCCCCAGCATTTT
. . TRBJ2-7 TRBV5-1 CASTPGGDQVGEQYF TGCGCCAGCACCCCAGGCGGGGACCAGGTGGGCGAGCAGTACTTC
. . TRBJ2-7 TRBV5-1 CASSSTRTQGEQYF TGCGCCAGCAGCTCCACTAGGACCCAAGGCGAGCAGTACTTC
. . TRBJ1-6 TRBV4-2 CASSQGMAAPLHF TGTGCCAGCAGCCAAGGAATGGCGGCGCCCCTCCACTTT
. . TRBJ2-3 TRBV11-2 CASSFNPQGISTDTQYF TGTGCCAGCAGCTTTAATCCACAGGGTATTAGCACAGATACGCAGTATTTT
TRBD2 . TRBJ2-7 TRBV5-8 CASSRRLAGASYEQYF TGTGCCAGCAGCCGCCGACTAGCGGGGGCTTCCTACGAGCAGTACTTC
. . TRBJ1-5 TRBV18 CASSRLDNQPQHF TGTGCCAGCTCCAGGTTGGACAATCAGCCCCAGCATTTT
TRBD2 . TRBJ2-1 TRBV5-1 CASSLASGNEQFF TGCGCCAGCAGCTTGGCTAGCGGCAATGAGCAGTTCTTC
. few TRBJ1-2 TRBV5-1 CASTTMGAGSGYTF TGCGCCAGCACGACCATGGGGGCAGGGAGTGGCTACACCTTC
TRBD2 once TRBJ2-5 TRBV30 CAWSPPSGGLRAETQYF TGTGCCTGGAGTCCCCCTAGCGGGGGTCTCCGCGCGGAGACCCAGTACTTC
TRBD2 . TRBJ2-1 TRBV2 CASPPSGGPYNEQFF TGTGCCAGCCCGCCTAGCGGGGGACCTTACAATGAGCAGTTCTTC
. . TRBJ1-5 TRBV7-9 CASSEWGGTSNQPQHF TGTGCCAGCAGCGAGTGGGGCGGAACTAGCAATCAGCCCCAGCATTTT